What follows are 32 T cell receptor beta chains derived from one specimen sequenced in a study of blood T cell repertoires in COVID-19. Sequencing was performed with immunoSEQ multiplex PCR; in TCRdb, only in-frame clones are kept and a portion is missing. Seen here are 85,000 to 130,000 clones, roughly 92% observed once, and the top ten hold 4.5% to 6%. The sequenced sample consisted of peripheral blood. Receptor source: a man between 70 and 80 years old with acute or convalescent COVID-19.

The chain combines TRBV5-1 with TRBJ1-1; possibly TRBD1 for D (5 bases). Germline V gives CDR1 SGHRS, CDR2 YFSETQ. The CDR3 is 15 residues long. The V and J ends lost 3 bases and 1 base respectively, with 13 bases between them. The CDR3 reads CASSYQPGQNTEAFF. CDR3 coding DNA: TGCGCCAGCAGCTATCAACCAGGACAGAACACTGAAGCTTTCTTT.

The chain uses TRBV5-5 and TRBJ2-7; D remains ambiguous. This CDR3 is built from 15 residues. Germline loops: CDR1 SGHKS, CDR2 YYEKEE (reference sequence). V was clipped by 0 bases and J by 3 bases, with 13 bases between them. The CDR3 here is CASSLGYGQYYEQYF. CDR3 coding DNA: TGTGCCAGCAGCTTGGGATATGGGCAATACTACGAGCAGTACTTC.

This chain joins TRBV12-3 or TRBV12-4 and TRBJ1-1; no firm D call. The length of the CDR3 is 12 residues. V was trimmed by 2 bases and J by 6 bases, leaving 7 bases between them. CDR3: CASSLSGSEAFF. The CDR3 nucleotides read TGTGCCAGCAGTTTATCGGGATCTGAAGCTTTCTTT.

This clone appeared a single time. The genes are TRBV11-2 and TRBJ1-1, with a possible D match to TRBD1 (5 bases). Germline assignment: CDR1 SGHAT and CDR2 FQNNGV. With 5 bases removed from V and 1 base from J, the gap between germline ends came to 11 bases. CDR3 length: 14 amino acids. The CDR3 protein is CASSRDGGNTEAFF. CDR3 DNA: TGTGCCAGCAGCAGAGACGGGGGGAACACTGAAGCTTTCTTT.

Concerning this clone itself: Relative to the germline gene, one junction end is altered; a read error may explain this. The chain employs TRBV7-7 and TRBJ1-4; tentatively, D is TRBD1 (5 bases). The CDR3 length is 19 residues. Germline assignment: CDR1 SSHAT and CDR2 FNYEAQ (reference sequence). The CDR3 DNA follows: TGTGCTAGCACCTTCGACGGGGGGGGAGAGGTGATTGCGGGCGAAAAACTGTTTTTT. Its translation is CASTFDGGGEVIAGEKLFF.

The J gene is TRBJ2-3, the V gene TRBV5-1; the match to TRBD2 covers 9 bases. The CDR3 loop spans 15 amino acids. The V and J ends lost 4 bases and 5 bases, in that order; junction bases with no gene match: 8. Germline CDR1 is SGHRS and CDR2 is YFSETQ. CDR3 nucleotide sequence: TGCGCCAGCAGCCCGGCGCGGGGGGGCTTAGATACGCAGTATTTT. Encoded protein: CASSPARGGLDTQYF.

The chain recombines TRBV6-6 with TRBJ2-7; 12 bases are a match to TRBD1. Germline loops: CDR1 MNHNY, CDR2 SVGAGI (reference sequence). Trimming at V came to 2 bases and at J to 6 bases, leaving 8 bases not matched to a gene. The CDR3 totals 16 residues. CDR3 amino acids: CASSYRGDRGRVEQYF. The CDR3 region has the DNA TGTGCCAGCAGTTACAGGGGGGACAGGGGGCGCGTCGAGCAGTACTTC.

The table lists this clone with a count of one. The chain carries TRBV7-9 and TRBJ1-2; D is perhaps TRBD1 (6 bases). The CDR3 sequence is 15 residues long. CDR1 and CDR2 from the germline V gene are SEHNR and FQNEAQ (reference sequence). Trimming cost V 6 bases and J 4 bases, with 18 bases left between them. CDR3 loop: CASSLPQGSAYGYTF. The CDR3 DNA follows: TGTGCCAGCAGTCTACCCCAGGGGTCGGCCTATGGCTACACCTTC.

V is TRBV5-1 and J is TRBJ1-1, with D unresolved. V gave up 6 bases and J gave up 1 base, with 7 bases separating them. Germline loops: CDR1 SGHRS, CDR2 YFSETQ. This CDR3 spans 12 amino acids. DNA for the CDR3: TGCGCCAGCAACTCCCAGAACACTGAAGCTTTCTTT. Its protein product is CASNSQNTEAFF.

V and J are TRBV6-5 and TRBJ2-3; the D gene is possibly TRBD2 (5 bases). The V gene lost 4 bases and the J gene lost 2 bases, with 13 bases spanning the gap. This CDR3 spans 15 amino acids. Germline loops: CDR1 MNHEY, CDR2 SVGAGI. CDR3 nucleotides: TGTGCCAGCAGTTGGAGGAAAGCCACCACAGATACGCAGTATTTT. As protein: CASSWRKATTDTQYF.

This chain uses TRBV10-2 with TRBJ1-4; possibly TRBD1 for D (6 bases). The V end was cut by 8 bases, the J end by 7 bases, with 11 bases between. This CDR3 region has 12 residues. The germline V gene encodes CDR1 WSHSY and CDR2 SAAADI. The CDR3 reads CASGPRGEKLFF. CDR3 DNA: TGCGCCAGCGGCCCCAGGGGTGAAAAACTGTTTTTT.

This chain connects TRBV7-2 to TRBJ2-7; 7 bases are a match to TRBD2. Unmatched junction bases numbered 1, after V lost 1 base and J lost 1 base. CDR1 and CDR2 (germline): SGHTA, FQGNSA. The CDR3 has 14 residues. The CDR3 region has the DNA TGTGCCAGCAGCTTAGGGCGGGGGTCCTACGAGCAGTACTTC. As protein: CASSLGRGSYEQYF.

The J gene is TRBJ1-4, the V gene TRBV12-3 or TRBV12-4, with a possible D match to TRBD1 (5 bases). The V gene lost 7 bases and the J gene lost 8 bases, with 14 bases spanning the gap. The CDR3 contains 13 residues. The chain's CDR3 is CASNIRGREKLFF. In DNA form, the CDR3 reads TGTGCCAGCAACATAAGGGGTAGGGAAAAACTGTTTTTT.

V is TRBV5-1 and J is TRBJ2-1; perhaps TRBD2 as D (5 bases). With 0 bases removed from V and 9 bases from J, the gap between germline ends came to 13 bases. Germline CDR1 is SGHRS and CDR2 is YFSETQ. The CDR3 covers 14 residues. The CDR3 spells CASSLEAGTFEQFF. DNA of the CDR3: TGCGCCAGCAGCTTGGAGGCGGGTACTTTTGAGCAGTTCTTC.

In this sample, this clone turned up a few times. The genes are TRBV6-1 and TRBJ2-7; 11 bases are shared with TRBD2. The CDR3 is 15 residues long. Germline CDR1 and CDR2: MNHNS and SASEGT. The V segment lost 2 bases and the J segment 4 bases; nucleotides outside the gene matches: 4. CDR3 sequence: CASSELGLADYEQYF. The DNA of the CDR3 is TGTGCCAGCAGTGAACTGGGACTAGCGGATTACGAGCAGTACTTC.

The rearrangement joins TRBV28 to TRBJ2-5; the D is unclear. This CDR3 spans 15 amino acids. Trimming left V 6 bases short and J 0 bases short, with 14 bases between. CDR1 and CDR2 (germline): MDHEN, SYDVKM. CDR3 bases: TGTGCCAGCAGGCAGGTTACCACTTACCAAGAGACCCAGTACTTC. Translation gives CASRQVTTYQETQYF.

The chain employs TRBV7-8 and TRBJ2-7; D might be TRBD1 (6 bases). The germline V gene encodes CDR1 SGHVS and CDR2 FQNEAQ. This CDR3 region has 15 residues. Trimming removed 5 bases at V and 3 bases at J, with 17 bases between. CDR3 in amino acids: CASSGWDTVDYEQYF. The CDR3 bases are TGTGCCAGCAGCGGATGGGACACGGTGGACTACGAGCAGTACTTC.

The CDR3 DNA is TGCGCCAGCAGTCGACTTGAAGTTAGCGGGAGTCCCCTCTCCGTCGAGCAGTACTTC. Its protein is CASSRLEVSGSPLSVEQYF. The chain combines TRBV23-1 with TRBJ2-7; 9 nucleotides match TRBD2. TRBV23-1 is sorted into the ORF group, with uncertain function. The V gene end was trimmed by 4 bases and the J gene end by 6 bases; junction bases not matched to a gene: 22. This CDR3 has 19 amino acids.

This chain links TRBV2 with TRBJ1-4, with a possible D match to TRBD1 (5 bases). The CDR3 is 12 residues long. Germline-derived CDR1 and CDR2 are SNHLY and FYNNEI. Trimming removed 8 bases from V and 5 bases from J, with 9 bases in between. CDR3 coding DNA: TGTGCCAGCCGGGCAGGGAATGAAAAACTGTTTTTT. Translation: CASRAGNEKLFF.

DNA of the CDR3: TGTGCCAGCAGCTCTTTACAGGGGGCCGGGGAGCTGTTTTTT. It translates to CASSSLQGAGELFF. The V and J genes are TRBV7-2 and TRBJ2-2; 8 nucleotides align to TRBD1. The CDR3 is 14 amino acids. The germline V gene encodes CDR1 SGHTA and CDR2 FQGNSA. V shed 4 bases and J 6 bases; nucleotides not matched to a gene: 4.

The chain uses TRBV13 and TRBJ2-3; 7 nucleotides line up with TRBD2. The V gene end was trimmed by 3 bases and the J gene end by 2 bases; junction bases not matched to a gene: 8. CDR1 is PRHDT, CDR2 FYEKMQ, per germline (reference sequence). The CDR3 runs to 16 residues. The CDR3 reads CASSLATSANTDTQYF. The DNA of the CDR3 is TGTGCCAGCAGCTTGGCCACTAGCGCCAACACAGATACGCAGTATTTT.

The chain recombines TRBV4-1 with TRBJ2-3, with 9 bases identical to TRBD1. CDR1 is MGHRA, CDR2 YSYEKL, per germline. V was pared by 4 bases and J by 3 bases, with 5 bases of the junction left unmatched. This CDR3 has 15 residues. In DNA form, the CDR3 reads TGCGCCAGCAGCCCCGACAGGGGGGGGACAGATACGCAGTATTTT. Translation: CASSPDRGGTDTQYF.

V gene TRBV9 combines with J gene TRBJ2-1; 7 bases line up with TRBD1. With V trimmed by 3 bases and J by 8 bases, 8 bases remained unmatched. This CDR3 comprises 14 residues. Germline assignment: CDR1 SGDLS and CDR2 YYNGEE. The CDR3 is CASSEQGSFHEQFF. In DNA form, the CDR3 reads TGTGCCAGCAGCGAACAGGGGTCGTTCCATGAGCAGTTCTTC.

The chain joins TRBV5-1 to TRBJ2-1, with D possibly being TRBD2 (5 bases). Germline V gene sequence: CDR1 SGHRS, CDR2 YFSETQ. The CDR3 is 13 amino acids. The V end was cut by 4 bases, the J end by 5 bases, with 10 bases between. The CDR3 region is CASSPGLDNEQFF. The DNA of the CDR3 is TGCGCCAGCAGCCCCGGACTGGACAATGAGCAGTTCTTC.

The chain is built from TRBV13 and TRBJ2-7; maybe TRBD2 (6 bases). Trimming stripped 4 bases from V and 7 bases from J, with 20 bases between. CDR1 and CDR2 (germline): PRHDT, FYEKMQ (reference sequence). The CDR3 totals 15 residues. The CDR3 bases are TGTGCCAGCAGCTCCCCCGGGACTGGACCCTTTGAGCAGTACTTC. Residues: CASSSPGTGPFEQYF.

The CDR3 loop is CASSQYSGEKNGYTF. DNA of the CDR3: TGCGCCAGCAGCCAATACTCCGGGGAGAAGAATGGCTACACCTTC. The chain joins TRBV4-1 to TRBJ1-2, with D uncertain. The CDR3 contains 15 residues. The germline V gene encodes CDR1 MGHRA and CDR2 YSYEKL. V gave up 2 bases and J gave up 6 bases, with 16 bases separating them.

V usage is TRBV9 and J usage is TRBJ1-6; D is ambiguous. Per germline, CDR1 SGDLS and CDR2 YYNGEE. The CDR3 consists of 12 residues. V was pared by 7 bases and J by 5 bases, with 7 bases between. In DNA form, the CDR3 reads TGTGCCAGCTCACAGAATAATTCACCCCTCCACTTT. It specifies CASSQNNSPLHF.

The rearrangement uses TRBV19 and TRBJ1-4; TRBD1 matches 9 bases. The CDR3 runs 18 residues. The trim removed 7 bases at V and 1 base at J, leaving 13 bases unmatched. Germline V gives CDR1 LNHDA, CDR2 SQIVND (reference sequence). The CDR3 region is CASKGWRRQGGTNEKLFF. The CDR3 DNA reads as TGTGCCAGTAAAGGGTGGCGGCGACAGGGGGGAACTAATGAAAAACTGTTTTTT.

The chain links TRBV7-2 to TRBJ1-5, with 10 bases aligning to TRBD1. This CDR3 comprises 16 residues. The V segment lost 4 bases and the J segment 3 bases; nucleotides outside the gene matches: 6. Germline CDR1 SGHTA, CDR2 FQGNSA. Here the CDR3 reads CASSSTGTGDNQPQHF. In DNA, the CDR3 is TGTGCCAGCAGCTCAACCGGGACAGGGGACAATCAGCCCCAGCATTTT.

The chain has TRBV27 and TRBJ1-1; weak D call: TRBD1 (6 bases). The germline CDR1 and CDR2 sequences are MNHEY and SMNVEV (reference sequence). Trimming took off 4 bases at V and 7 bases at J, with 19 bases between the two ends. This CDR3 has 15 residues. The CDR3 loop is CASSSPGTQKGEAFF. DNA of the CDR3: TGTGCCAGCAGTTCACCCGGGACACAGAAGGGTGAAGCTTTCTTT.

The chain combines TRBV5-4 with TRBJ1-4; the match to TRBD1 covers 7 bases. The CDR3 loop spans 15 amino acids. Germline CDR1 is SGHNT and CDR2 is YYREEE (reference sequence). Unmatched junction bases numbered 8, after V lost 2 bases and J lost 7 bases. CDR3 amino acids: CASSLGGGAGEKLFF. The DNA for the CDR3 is TGTGCCAGCAGCTTAGGAGGGGGCGCGGGTGAAAAACTGTTTTTT. The whole variable domain, filled in from reference TRBV5-4 and TRBJ1-4, reads ETGVTQSPTHLIKTRGQQVTLRCSSQSGHNTVSWYQQALGQGPQFIFQYYREEENGRGNFPPRFSGLQFPNYSSELNVNALELDDSALYLCASSLGGGAGEKLFFGSGTQLSVL.

This chain joins TRBV18 and TRBJ2-2; 12 bases are a match to TRBD1. CDR3 length equals 18 residues. Per the germline V gene, CDR1 is KGHSH and CDR2 is LQKENI. With V trimmed by 1 base and J by 2 bases, 5 bases remained unmatched. The DNA of the CDR3 is TGTGCCAGCTCACCACTTGGCGGGACAGGGGGCAACACCGGGGAGCTGTTTTTT. Translation: CASSPLGGTGGNTGELFF.